The entry below gives a single T cell receptor (beta chain) sequence along with its context. Its antigen is as yet unknown. Tumor samples were obtained before definitive surgery or chemotherapy. This sample is drawn from a study of high-grade serous ovarian cancer treatment subgroups. Looking at the study overall: Each sample yielded on average around 7,500 unique TCR beta rearrangements from around 14,000 reads. General study points: Different patients shared almost no repertoire; same-patient tumors shared roughly 0.11 to 0.8. CDR1 and CDR2 were left unanalyzed; analyses focused on CDR3. TCR clonal relatedness correlated positively with neoantigen level.

CDR1 and CDR2 (germline): KGHSH, LQKENI. Trimming stripped 3 bases from V and 5 bases from J, with 13 bases between. There are 14 residues in the CDR3. TCRdb keeps only in-frame clones here, not all; method: immunoSEQ multiplex PCR. The sample carries about 30,000 clones, about 86% recorded once. This chain links TRBV18 with TRBJ1-2; unclear D gene. This receptor was taken from a human donor with high-grade serous ovarian cancer. Sequenced input: tumor tissue. CDR3 bases: TGTGCCAGCTCACCCCCGGCGGTACCTTATGGCTACACCTTC. This sequence encodes CASSPPAVPYGYTF.